Listed below are T cell receptor beta chains from one sample, sequenced in a study of Tregs in tolerant kidney transplant recipients. Generated by immunoSEQ multiplex PCR, the TCRdb table keeps only in-frame clones and is missing some. The repertoire includes around 31,000 clones, approximately 83% of them detected once, and around 2% sits in the top ten. These receptors' targets are unknown. Sequencing input: Tregs from blood cultured with allogeneic cells. The receptors shown here come from a human donor in good health. CDR3s include the opening cysteine and the closing phenylalanine or tryptophan. The D gene is left open where the match is weak. Only part of the rows carry a size: once, few, many, or a class if the clone is expanded.

TGTGCCACCCACGGGGTCGGGCAGCCCCAGCATTTT | CATHGVGQPQHF | TRBV28 | - | TRBJ1-5 | -
TGTGCCAGCTCAAATCCGGGGGCCAAAAACATTCAGTACTTC | CASSNPGAKNIQYF | TRBV6-1 | - | TRBJ2-4 | once
TGTGCCAGCAGCTTAGTTCCCGCGAGCTCTGGGGCCAACGTCCTGACTTTC | CASSLVPASSGANVLTF | TRBV7-6 | - | TRBJ2-6 | -
TGTGCCAGTAAGTTGTCCGTACTAGACTACAATGAGCAGTTCTTC | CASKLSVLDYNEQFF | TRBV19 | - | TRBJ2-1 | -
TGTGCCAGCAGCATATACGCTGGAAACACCATATATTTT | CASSIYAGNTIYF | TRBV6-5 | - | TRBJ1-3 | -
TGCGCCAGCAAGGAACTAGCGGGAGTAAAAGATACGCAGTATTTT | CASKELAGVKDTQYF | TRBV10-2 | TRBD2 | TRBJ2-3 | once
TGTGCCACCAGCAGAGGGTCGGGAGGATTCAATCAGCCCCAGCATTTT | CATSRGSGGFNQPQHF | TRBV15 | - | TRBJ1-5 | -
TGTGCCAGCAGTTTGGTGCGCGGGATCTACAATGAGCAGTTCTTC | CASSLVRGIYNEQFF | TRBV28 | - | TRBJ2-1 | -
TGTGCCAGTAGTATACGAGCGGGAGGCTACCACGAGCAGTACTTC | CASSIRAGGYHEQYF | TRBV19 | TRBD2 | TRBJ2-7 | -
TGTGCCAGCAGCTTGCTAAGGAACACTGAAGCTTTCTTT | CASSLLRNTEAFF | TRBV7-2 | - | TRBJ1-1 | -
TGTGCCTGGAGGTTCAGCGGCGCAGGCGAAAAACTGTTTTTT | CAWRFSGAGEKLFF | TRBV30 | - | TRBJ1-4 | -
TGTGCCAGCAGCTTGACTCGGGACAATGAGCAGTTCTTC | CASSLTRDNEQFF | TRBV7-3 | - | TRBJ2-1 | -
TGTGCCAGCTCACAGACCCAGGGAGGTGAAGCTTTCTTT | CASSQTQGGEAFF | TRBV18 | - | TRBJ1-1 | -
TGTGCCAGCAGTTTATTAGGGAAACAGGCTTTCTTT | CASSLLGKQAFF | TRBV28 | - | TRBJ1-1 | -
TGTGCCAGCCGTCCCCCGTTCGGTGGGGCCAACGTCCTGACTTTC | CASRPPFGGANVLTF | TRBV11-1 | - | TRBJ2-6 | -
TGTGCCAGCAGCTCCCTCGGGACAGGGGAAGAGACCCAGTACTTC | CASSSLGTGEETQYF | TRBV7-2 | TRBD1 | TRBJ2-5 | once
TGTGCCAGCAGCTTCGGGGTCATGGACACCGGGGAGCTGTTTTTT | CASSFGVMDTGELFF | TRBV5-5 | - | TRBJ2-2 | -
TGTGCCAGTAGTCCGGAGGACAGGGGGCGGGAAGGCTACACCTTC | CASSPEDRGREGYTF | TRBV19 | TRBD1 | TRBJ1-2 | -
TGTGCCAGCAGCTTAGGGCAGACCCATCGGAATGAGCAGTTCTTC | CASSLGQTHRNEQFF | TRBV7-9 | - | TRBJ2-1 | once
TGTGCCAGCAGCATGCTGTGGAGGGACGAGCAGTACTTC | CASSMLWRDEQYF | TRBV11-2 | - | TRBJ2-7 | -
TGTGCCATCAGTGGCCCCCAGGGGTCCGCCGTCAACACCGGGGAGCTGTTTTTT | CAISGPQGSAVNTGELFF | TRBV10-3 | - | TRBJ2-2 | once
TGTGCCAGCAGCGTAGATGAGGGGGCGCAATATAATGGCTACACCTTC | CASSVDEGAQYNGYTF | TRBV9 | TRBD1 | TRBJ1-2 | once
TGCGCCAGCAGCCCCGGGACAGCTGAAGCTTTCTTT | CASSPGTAEAFF | TRBV5-1 | TRBD1 | TRBJ1-1 | -
TGCGCCAGCAGCTTACAGTCGCCCTACGAGCAGTACTTC | CASSLQSPYEQYF | TRBV5-1 | - | TRBJ2-7 | -
TGTGCCAGCAGGGCAGGGAACGGAAGAACCGGGGAGCTGTTTTTT | CASRAGNGRTGELFF | TRBV11-3 | - | TRBJ2-2 | -
TGCAGCGTTGGGGGTCCGGGGGATACGCAGTATTTT | CSVGGPGDTQYF | TRBV29-1 | - | TRBJ2-3 | -
TGTGCCACCAGCAGAGAACTAAGGAGAGACTTTCGGAGAGATACGCAGTATTTT | CATSRELRRDFRRDTQYF | TRBV15 | - | TRBJ2-3 | once